One sample yielded the 16 T cell receptor beta chains listed below, sequenced in a study of cytomegalovirus exposure and HLA in healthy donors. With 60 Vbeta and 13 Jbeta primers, the PCR was carried out. Repertoires were generated with immunoSEQ multiplex PCR, while TCRdb's copy carries only in-frame clones and drops some. Here the sample spans roughly 150,000 clones, nearly 70% being singletons. Sequencing was carried out using PBMCs. These receptors were obtained from a man aged 30-40 years in good health and CMV-seropositive.

The chain has TRBV7-9 and TRBJ2-7; D is unclear. The V gene's germline CDR1 is SEHNR and CDR2 FQNEAQ (reference sequence). Trimming left V 5 bases short and J 1 base short, with 9 bases between. The CDR3 sequence is 13 residues long. CDR3 amino acids: CASSPTRSYEQYF. DNA for the CDR3: TGTGCCAGCAGCCCGACAAGGTCCTACGAGCAGTACTTC.

The chain is built from TRBV10-1 and TRBJ2-7; D might be TRBD1 (5 bases). The CDR3 covers 11 residues. The V end lost 8 bases, the J end lost 2 bases, and 7 bases lay between the germline ends. Germline loops: CDR1 WNHNN, CDR2 SYGVQD (reference sequence). The CDR3 protein is CASWTPYEQYF. CDR3 DNA: TGCGCCAGCTGGACACCCTACGAGCAGTACTTC.

This clone qualifies as large. In the same sample, other DNA sequences code for this CDR3. The chain recombines TRBV6-5 with TRBJ2-7; TRBD2 matches 8 bases. The junction had 7 bases not matched to a gene; V was cut back by 2 bases and J by 4 bases. Germline CDR1 and CDR2: MNHEY and SVGAGI. The length of the CDR3 is 15 residues. In DNA, the CDR3 is TGTGCCAGCAGTTACGTGGTTGCGGGAGGTTACGAGCAGTACTTC. Its protein product is CASSYVVAGGYEQYF.

This rearrangement joins TRBV30 to TRBJ2-5; 8 nucleotides agree with TRBD1. The CDR3 spans 15 residues. Germline V gene sequence: CDR1 GTSNPN, CDR2 SVGIG (reference sequence). Losses at the gene ends were 3 bases for V and 5 bases for J; bases not matched to a gene: 11. The CDR3 nucleotides are TGTGCCTGGAGCGAGGCAGGGGGCGCAATTGAGACCCAGTACTTC. As protein: CAWSEAGGAIETQYF.

The chain employs TRBV19 and TRBJ2-6; a possible D gene is TRBD2 (5 bases). From germline, CDR1 is LNHDA and CDR2 SQIVND (reference sequence). The CDR3 totals 19 residues. Trimming shortened V by 7 bases and J by 0 bases, and 22 bases separated the two germline ends. Here the CDR3 reads CASNSLGRFTSSGANVLTF. The CDR3 DNA sequence: TGTGCCAGTAACTCACTGGGGAGATTTACTAGCTCTGGGGCCAACGTCCTGACTTTC.

In this sample, this clone turned up a few times. The chain joins TRBV28 to TRBJ2-1; the D is unclear. The CDR3 contains 12 residues. The V gene's germline CDR1 is MDHEN and CDR2 SYDVKM. Deletions cut 3 bases from V and 4 bases from J, with 4 bases between. CDR3 DNA sequence: TGTGCCAGCAGTTTTTTATACAATGAGCAGTTCTTC. This sequence encodes CASSFLYNEQFF.

The rearrangement joins TRBV28 to TRBJ1-2; D unclear. The CDR3 has 11 residues. Germline lookup yields CDR1 MDHEN and CDR2 SYDVKM. Trimming took 10 bases from V and 8 from J, leaving 14 bases between them. The CDR3 DNA is TGTGCCACCTCCCCGGGATTAGGCTACACCTTC. Encoded protein: CATSPGLGYTF.

This clone was found a few times. This chain links TRBV28 with TRBJ2-2; 7 nucleotides match TRBD2. The CDR3 has 16 amino acids. V lost 6 bases, J lost 2 bases, and 9 bases stayed unmatched. Per germline, CDR1 MDHEN and CDR2 SYDVKM. In nucleotides, the CDR3 is TGTGCCAGCAGCTCCCCCGGGACTAAAAACACCGGGGAGCTGTTTTTT. This gives the protein CASSSPGTKNTGELFF. Looking up the rest from reference TRBV28 and TRBJ2-2 gives the full variable domain: DVKVTQSSRYLVKRTGEKVFLECVQDMDHENMFWYRQDPGLGLRLIYFSYDVKMKEKGDIPEGYSVSREKKERFSLILESASTNQTSMYLCASSSPGTKNTGELFFGEGSRLTVL.

On this clone itself: Other nucleotide sequences from this sample produce the same CDR3. The chain has TRBV19 and TRBJ2-7, with 8 bases lining up with TRBD2. Losses at the gene ends were 10 bases for V and 5 bases for J; bases not matched to a gene: 16. The CDR3 covers 15 residues. Germline CDR1 LNHDA, CDR2 SQIVND (reference sequence). The CDR3 DNA sequence: TGTGCCACCACGCGGGAGGTCGGATTTTCCCACGAGCAGTACTTC. This sequence encodes CATTREVGFSHEQYF.

The rearrangement links TRBV4-1 to TRBJ2-1; 8 bases are shared with TRBD2. From germline, CDR1 is MGHRA and CDR2 YSYEKL. J was trimmed by 13 bases and V by 0 bases; bases with no gene match: 8. The CDR3 has 14 residues. The CDR3 spells CASSQEGLGAPQFF. CDR3 coding DNA: TGCGCCAGCAGCCAAGAGGGACTAGGGGCCCCCCAGTTCTTC.

V usage is TRBV5-4 and J usage is TRBJ2-5; D might be TRBD1 (6 bases). CDR1 SGHNT and CDR2 YYREEE come from the germline V gene (reference sequence). Trimming cost V 1 base and J 11 bases, with 12 bases left between them. The CDR3 consists of 12 residues. The CDR3 protein is CASSLTGIEQYF. The CDR3 DNA reads as TGTGCCAGCAGCTTGACAGGGATAGAACAGTACTTC. Filled out from reference TRBV5-4 and TRBJ2-5, the complete variable domain reads ETGVTQSPTHLIKTRGQQVTLRCSSQSGHNTVSWYQQALGQGPQFIFQYYREEENGRGNFPPRFSGLQFPNYSSELNVNALELDDSALYLCASSLTGIEQYFGPGTRLLVL.

The gene calls are TRBV4-2 and TRBJ2-3; a weak D match, TRBD2 (6 bases). The CDR3 runs to 14 residues. From germline, CDR1 is LGHNA and CDR2 YNFKEQ. V was cut by 5 bases and J by 6 bases, with 15 bases left in between. Here the CDR3 DNA reads TGTGCCAGCAGCGGACGACCCGCGGGGGATACGCAGTATTTT. As protein: CASSGRPAGDTQYF.

The chain joins TRBV10-3 to TRBJ1-1; 7 bases line up with TRBD1. Germline V gene data show CDR1 as ENHRY and CDR2 as SYGVKD. The CDR3 length is 16 residues. The J segment lost 6 bases and the V segment lost 0 bases, leaving 10 bases of the junction unmatched. CDR3: CAISESTRGGPAEAFF. The CDR3, as DNA: TGTGCCATCAGTGAGTCGACTCGAGGGGGCCCTGCTGAAGCTTTCTTT.

The V gene is TRBV2, the J gene TRBJ2-2; no reliable D call. This CDR3 is built from 12 residues. Per germline, CDR1 SNHLY and CDR2 FYNNEI. The V end was cut by 10 bases, the J end by 5 bases, with 11 bases between. CDR3 amino acids: CATKPDTGELFF. The CDR3, as DNA: TGTGCCACCAAGCCCGATACCGGGGAGCTGTTTTTT.

This chain links TRBV6-6 with TRBJ2-5, with 16 positions matching TRBD2. The DNA matches TRBJ2-7 better at its end, which makes the J call doubtful. This CDR3 has 16 residues. The germline gives CDR1 MNHNY, CDR2 SVGAGI (reference sequence). The CDR3, as DNA: TGTGCCAGCAGTTCGGGGGGACTAGCGGGAGGGTACGAGCAGTACTTC. Protein: CASSSGGLAGGYEQYF.

V usage is TRBV5-4 and J usage is TRBJ1-2; perhaps TRBD1 as D (6 bases). V was clipped by 4 bases and J by 5 bases, with 18 bases between them. The CDR3 runs 15 residues. Germline CDR1 is SGHNT and CDR2 is YYREEE (reference sequence). In nucleotides, the CDR3 is TGTGCCAGCAGCCTTAGAGGACAGTCCACATATGGCTACACCTTC. It yields the protein CASSLRGQSTYGYTF.